The clone carrying this T cell receptor beta chain was observed at least ten times. Per sample, no less than 5.5 micrograms of total RNA were extracted. The data belong to a study of blood T cells in healthy people across ages. Germline loops: CDR1 LGHNA, CDR2 YSLEER. The CDR3 is 18 amino acids. V lost 0 bases and J lost 0, with 15 bases in between. PCR was performed a second time for about 7 to 12 cycles using a sample-barcoded 5' primer and a J-beta primer mix. Each CDR3 protein gets one entry after TCRdb re-called the 5' RACE reads with MiXCR. Of approximately 490,000 distinct CDR3 sequences listed, nearly 25% are singletons. A further study also used this sample, focusing on T cells of mothers and their children. As that report states: Once extracted, all RNA went into cDNA synthesis at around 1.4 ug per 15 ul. Overlap measured in related mother-child pairs was slightly, non-significantly higher than in unrelated pairs.

The sequenced material came from blood. This clonotype was sampled from a boy under 18 in good health. The V gene is TRBV4-3, the J gene TRBJ2-1, with a possible D match to TRBD1 (5 bases). The CDR3 DNA is TGCGCCAGCAGCCAAGATCTAAGGGGTCAGAGCTCCTACAATGAGCAGTTCTTC. Protein: CASSQDLRGQSSYNEQFF.